This record looks at one T cell receptor (beta chain) sequence and its context. Its specificity is not known. This PCR relied on a set of 60 Vbeta primers and 13 Jbeta primers. The assay was immunoSEQ multiplex PCR, and TCRdb's table has in-frame clones only and misses some. Counted here are approximately 180,000 clones, approximately 70% occurring once; the ten biggest clones make up 1.5% to 2%. This CDR3 spans 14 amino acids. Trimming removed 0 bases from V and 3 bases from J, with 10 bases in between. Germline lookup yields CDR1 SGHDT and CDR2 YYEEEE. These data are taken from a study of cytomegalovirus exposure and HLA in healthy donors. Findings and limits, study-wide: The study recorded fewer than 200 TCR beta chains that were cytomegalovirus-associated.

This clonotype originated in a woman between 25 and 40 years old in good health and CMV-seronegative. This chain connects TRBV5-6 to TRBJ2-7; D may be TRBD1 (6 bases). Sequences were obtained from PBMCs. The CDR3 DNA follows: TGTGCCAGCAGCTTGGCAGGGGCGATCTACGAGCAGTACTTC. It codes for CASSLAGAIYEQYF.